This T cell receptor (beta chain) originates from a study of T cell repertoires in aging, cancer and after chemotherapy. Whole-study findings and limits: In each cancer cohort, median generation probability increased across chemotherapy, suggesting thymic output rebounded.

V was pared by 2 bases and J by 5 bases, with 2 bases between. This CDR3 region has 11 residues. Of note for this clonotype: The antigen is undetermined.

TCR beta rearrangements were amplified from peripheral blood genomic DNA. A mixed TRB-A/B primer pool amplified rearranged TRB by multiplex touch-down PCR. TCRdb re-derived calls from the multiplex PCR reads in MiXCR, one entry per CDR3 protein. The profile shows around 9,700 distinct CDR3 sequences, around 35% of them singletons. The sample consisted of blood. The chain joins TRBV12-3 or TRBV12-4 to TRBJ2-3, with D uncertain. The TCR comes from a human donor in good health. The DNA of the CDR3 is TGTGCCAGCAGTTTATTAGATACGCAGTATTTT. It encodes CASSLLDTQYF.